This T cell receptor beta chain was sequenced during a study of blood T cell repertoires in COVID-19. V lost 3 bases and J 4 bases, leaving 9 bases between the germline ends. This CDR3 is 13 amino acids long. Original analysis: The authors estimated nucleated cell counts from reference gene primer amplification. TCRdb's copy holds only in-frame clones and misses some; the assay was immunoSEQ multiplex PCR. V and J calls and clone size are copied from that table; D and trimming were computed from the DNA. Of around 270,000 clones in the sample, approximately 89% are singletons; the top ten hold about 2.1%.

What was sequenced was peripheral blood. The chain uses TRBV12-3 or TRBV12-4 and TRBJ2-5, with a weak D call TRBD1 (6 bases). The source is a woman aged 45-60 years with acute or convalescent COVID-19. CDR3 residues: CASSFAGAETQYF. CDR3 bases: TGTGCCAGCAGTTTCGCAGGGGCAGAGACCCAGTACTTC.